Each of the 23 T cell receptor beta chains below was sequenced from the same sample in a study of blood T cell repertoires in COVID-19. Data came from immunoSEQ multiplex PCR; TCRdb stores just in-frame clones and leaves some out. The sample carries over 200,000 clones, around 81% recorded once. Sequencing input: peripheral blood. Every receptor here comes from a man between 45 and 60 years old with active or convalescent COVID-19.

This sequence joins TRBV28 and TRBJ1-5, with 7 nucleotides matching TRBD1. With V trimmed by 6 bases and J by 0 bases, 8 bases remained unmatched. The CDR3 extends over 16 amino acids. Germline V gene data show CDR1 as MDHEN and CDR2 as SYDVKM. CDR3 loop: CASRGPGQNSNQPQHF. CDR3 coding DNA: TGTGCCAGCAGAGGACCGGGACAGAATAGCAATCAGCCCCAGCATTTT.

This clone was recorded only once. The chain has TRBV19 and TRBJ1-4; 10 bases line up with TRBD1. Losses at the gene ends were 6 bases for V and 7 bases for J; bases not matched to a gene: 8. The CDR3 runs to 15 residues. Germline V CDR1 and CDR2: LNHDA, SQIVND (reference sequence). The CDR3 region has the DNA TGTGCCAGTAGCCGCCGGACAGGGGGTAGTGAAAAACTGTTTTTT. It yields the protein CASSRRTGGSEKLFF.

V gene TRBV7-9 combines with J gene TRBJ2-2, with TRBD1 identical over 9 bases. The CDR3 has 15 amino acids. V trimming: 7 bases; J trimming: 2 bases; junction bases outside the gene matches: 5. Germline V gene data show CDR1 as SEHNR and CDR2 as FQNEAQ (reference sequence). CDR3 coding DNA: TGTGCCAGCAAGGGGGGACAGGGAAACACCGGGGAGCTGTTTTTT. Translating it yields CASKGGQGNTGELFF.

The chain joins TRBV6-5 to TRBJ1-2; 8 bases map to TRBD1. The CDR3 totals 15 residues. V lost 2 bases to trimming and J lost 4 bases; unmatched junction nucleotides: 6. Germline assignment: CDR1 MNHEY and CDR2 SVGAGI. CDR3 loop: CASSYDRDRIYGYTF. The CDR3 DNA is TGTGCCAGCAGTTACGATAGGGACAGGATCTATGGCTACACCTTC.

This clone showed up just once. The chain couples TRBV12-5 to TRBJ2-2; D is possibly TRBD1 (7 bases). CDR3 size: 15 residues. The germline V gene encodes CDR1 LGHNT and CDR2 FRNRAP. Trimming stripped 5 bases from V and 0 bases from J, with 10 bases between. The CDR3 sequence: CASGPRGANTGELFF. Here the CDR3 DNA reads TGTGCTAGTGGTCCCAGGGGGGCGAACACCGGGGAGCTGTTTTTT. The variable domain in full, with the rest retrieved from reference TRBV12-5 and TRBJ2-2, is DARVTQTPRHKVTEMGQEVTMRCQPILGHNTVFWYRQTMMQGLELLAYFRNRAPLDDSGMPKDRFSAEMPDATLATLKIQPSEPRDSAVYFCASGPRGANTGELFFGEGSRLTVL.

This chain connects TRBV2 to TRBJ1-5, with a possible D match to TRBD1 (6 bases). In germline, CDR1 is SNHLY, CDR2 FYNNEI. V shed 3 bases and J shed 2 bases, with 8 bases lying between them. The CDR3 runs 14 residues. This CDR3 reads CASSEGAGNQPQHF. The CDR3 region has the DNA TGTGCCAGCAGTGAGGGGGCAGGCAATCAGCCCCAGCATTTT.

The CDR3 loop reads CASSQEADYGYTF. CDR3 DNA: TGTGCCAGCAGCCAAGAGGCAGACTATGGCTACACCTTC. The chain carries TRBV3-1 (or the pseudogene TRBV3-2) and TRBJ1-2, with no clear D. The CDR3 covers 13 residues. Trimming removed 0 bases at V and 3 bases at J, with 5 bases between. CDR1 is LGHDT, CDR2 YNNKEL, per germline (reference sequence).

The CDR3 DNA follows: TGCGCCAGCAGCCGATCACAGGGGTACTCCTACAATGAGCAGTTCTTC. It encodes CASSRSQGYSYNEQFF. This chain connects TRBV4-3 to TRBJ2-1; 7 bases line up with TRBD1. Trimming removed 4 bases from V and 0 bases from J; junction bases left unmatched: 6. CDR1 and CDR2 (germline): LGHNA, YSLEER. This CDR3 has 16 amino acids.

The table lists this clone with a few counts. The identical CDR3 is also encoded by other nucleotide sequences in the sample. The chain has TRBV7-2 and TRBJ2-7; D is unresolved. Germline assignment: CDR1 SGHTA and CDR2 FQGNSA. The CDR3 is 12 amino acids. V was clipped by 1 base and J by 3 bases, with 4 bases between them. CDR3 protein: CASSLVLYEQYF. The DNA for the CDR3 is TGTGCCAGCAGCTTAGTCCTCTACGAGCAGTACTTC.

The CDR3 DNA sequence: TGTGCCAGCAGCCGGGAGCGGGGGGCCACAGATACGCAGTATTTT. It is translated as CASSRERGATDTQYF. J is TRBJ2-3 and V is TRBV3-1 (or the pseudogene TRBV3-2); the match to TRBD2 covers 9 bases. Germline values: CDR1 LGHDT, CDR2 YNNKEL (reference sequence). This CDR3 region has 15 residues. The J segment lost 2 bases and the V segment lost 4 bases, leaving 4 bases of the junction unmatched.

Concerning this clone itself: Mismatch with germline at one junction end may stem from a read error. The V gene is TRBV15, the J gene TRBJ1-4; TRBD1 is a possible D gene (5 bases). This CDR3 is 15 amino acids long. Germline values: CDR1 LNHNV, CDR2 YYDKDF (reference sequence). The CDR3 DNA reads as TGTGCCGCCAGCAGGTCGACAGCTTTAAATGAAAAACTGTTTTTT. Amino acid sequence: CAASRSTALNEKLFF.

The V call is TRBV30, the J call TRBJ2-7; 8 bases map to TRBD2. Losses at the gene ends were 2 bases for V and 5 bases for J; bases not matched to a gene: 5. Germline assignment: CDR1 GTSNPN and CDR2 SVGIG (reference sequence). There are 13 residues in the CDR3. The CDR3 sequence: CAWSRGGADEQYF. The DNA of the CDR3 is TGTGCCTGGAGTCGGGGGGGTGCCGACGAGCAGTACTTC.

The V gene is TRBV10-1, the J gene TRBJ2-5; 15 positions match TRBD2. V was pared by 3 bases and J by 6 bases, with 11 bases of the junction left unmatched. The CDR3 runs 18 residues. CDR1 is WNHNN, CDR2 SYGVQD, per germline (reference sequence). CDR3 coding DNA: TGCGCCAGCAGTGATTCCGGGACTAGCGGGGGGCGGGAGAAGACCCAGTACTTC. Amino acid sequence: CASSDSGTSGGREKTQYF.

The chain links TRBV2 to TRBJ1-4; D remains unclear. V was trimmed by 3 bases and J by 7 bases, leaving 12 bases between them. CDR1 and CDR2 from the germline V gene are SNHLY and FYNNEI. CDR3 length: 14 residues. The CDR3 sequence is CASSDPVAGEKLFF. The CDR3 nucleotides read TGTGCCAGCAGTGACCCTGTCGCCGGTGAAAAACTGTTTTTT.

The CDR3 protein is CASSRRTSGGAVYNEQFF. The CDR3 DNA follows: TGTGCCAGTAGTCGGCGGACTAGCGGGGGGGCGGTCTACAATGAGCAGTTCTTC. The chain carries TRBV19 and TRBJ2-1, with TRBD2 matching 15 bases. CDR3 length equals 18 residues. Germline V CDR1 and CDR2: LNHDA, SQIVND (reference sequence). With V trimmed by 5 bases and J by 3 bases, 8 bases remained unmatched. The whole variable domain, remainder taken from reference TRBV19 and TRBJ2-1, is DGGITQSPKYLFRKEGQNVTLSCEQNLNHDAMYWYRQDPGQGLRLIYYSQIVNDFQKGDIAEGYSVSREKKESFPLTVTSAQKNPTAFYLCASSRRTSGGAVYNEQFFGPGTRLTVL.

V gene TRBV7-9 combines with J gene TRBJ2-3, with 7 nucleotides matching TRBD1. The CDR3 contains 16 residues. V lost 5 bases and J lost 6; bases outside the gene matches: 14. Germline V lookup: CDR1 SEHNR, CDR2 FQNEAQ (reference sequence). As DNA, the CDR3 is TGTGCCAGCAGCACAAGTAGGGGGCCGACCGGGGATACGCAGTATTTT. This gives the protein CASSTSRGPTGDTQYF.

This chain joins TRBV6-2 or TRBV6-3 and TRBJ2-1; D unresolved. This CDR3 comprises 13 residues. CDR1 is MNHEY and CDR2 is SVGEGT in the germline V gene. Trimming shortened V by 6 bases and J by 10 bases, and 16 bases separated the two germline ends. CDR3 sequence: CASSPSSSGEQFF. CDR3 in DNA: TGTGCCAGCAGCCCGAGCTCTAGTGGCGAGCAGTTCTTC.

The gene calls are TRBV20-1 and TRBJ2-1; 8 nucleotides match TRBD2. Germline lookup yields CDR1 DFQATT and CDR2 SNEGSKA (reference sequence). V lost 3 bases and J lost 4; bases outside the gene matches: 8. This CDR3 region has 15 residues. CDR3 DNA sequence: TGCAGTGCTAGTGGTCGGGGGGGTCATTACAATGAGCAGTTCTTC. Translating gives CSASGRGGHYNEQFF.

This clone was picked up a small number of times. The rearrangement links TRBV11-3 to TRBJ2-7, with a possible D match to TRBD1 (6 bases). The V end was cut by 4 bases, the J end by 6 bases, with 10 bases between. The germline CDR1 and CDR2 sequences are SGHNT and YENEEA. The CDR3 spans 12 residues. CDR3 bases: TGTGCCAGCAGCTCCACAGGGCTCGAGCAGTACTTC. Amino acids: CASSSTGLEQYF.

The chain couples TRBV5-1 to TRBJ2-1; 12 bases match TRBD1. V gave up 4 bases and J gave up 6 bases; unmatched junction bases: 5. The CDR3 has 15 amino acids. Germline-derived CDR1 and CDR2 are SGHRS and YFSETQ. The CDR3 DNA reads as TGCGCCAGCAGCAGGGGACAGGGGGCCCCCAATGAGCAGTTCTTC. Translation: CASSRGQGAPNEQFF.

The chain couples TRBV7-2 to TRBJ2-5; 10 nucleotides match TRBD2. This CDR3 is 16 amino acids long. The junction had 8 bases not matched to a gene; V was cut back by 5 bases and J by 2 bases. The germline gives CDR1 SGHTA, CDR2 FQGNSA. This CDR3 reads CASSPPGLAFQETQYF. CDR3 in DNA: TGTGCCAGCAGCCCGCCGGGACTAGCGTTTCAAGAGACCCAGTACTTC.

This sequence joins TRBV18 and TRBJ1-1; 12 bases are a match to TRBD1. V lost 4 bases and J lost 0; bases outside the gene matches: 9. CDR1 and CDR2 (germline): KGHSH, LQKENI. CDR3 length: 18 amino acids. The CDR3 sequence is CASSLAGTGGDLNTEAFF. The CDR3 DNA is TGTGCCAGCTCACTCGCAGGGACAGGGGGCGACTTGAACACTGAAGCTTTCTTT. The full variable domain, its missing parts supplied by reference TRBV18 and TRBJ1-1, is NAGVMQNPRHLVRRRGQEARLRCSPMKGHSHVYWYRQLPEEGLKFMVYLQKENIIDESGMPKERFSAEFPKEGPSILRIQQVVRGDSAAYFCASSLAGTGGDLNTEAFFGQGTRLTVV.

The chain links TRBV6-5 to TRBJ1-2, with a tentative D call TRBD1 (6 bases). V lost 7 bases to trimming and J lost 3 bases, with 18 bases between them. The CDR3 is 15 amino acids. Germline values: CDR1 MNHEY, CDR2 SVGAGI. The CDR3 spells CASTSGGAEDYGYTF. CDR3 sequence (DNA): TGTGCCAGCACCTCGGGGGGGGCGGAGGACTATGGCTACACCTTC.